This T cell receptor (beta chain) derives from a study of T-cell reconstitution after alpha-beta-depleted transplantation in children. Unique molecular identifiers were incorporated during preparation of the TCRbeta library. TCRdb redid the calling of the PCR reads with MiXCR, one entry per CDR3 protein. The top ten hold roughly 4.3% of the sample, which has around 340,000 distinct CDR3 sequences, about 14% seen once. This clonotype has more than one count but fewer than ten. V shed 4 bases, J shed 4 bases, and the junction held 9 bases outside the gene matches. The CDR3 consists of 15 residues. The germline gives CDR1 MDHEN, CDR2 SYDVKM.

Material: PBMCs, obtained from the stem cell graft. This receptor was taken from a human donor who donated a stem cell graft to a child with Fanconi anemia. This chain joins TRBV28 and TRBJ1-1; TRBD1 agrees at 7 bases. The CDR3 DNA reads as TGTGCCAGCAGTTCCCCACAGGGGTGGATCACTGAAGCTTTCTTT. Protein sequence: CASSSPQGWITEAFF.